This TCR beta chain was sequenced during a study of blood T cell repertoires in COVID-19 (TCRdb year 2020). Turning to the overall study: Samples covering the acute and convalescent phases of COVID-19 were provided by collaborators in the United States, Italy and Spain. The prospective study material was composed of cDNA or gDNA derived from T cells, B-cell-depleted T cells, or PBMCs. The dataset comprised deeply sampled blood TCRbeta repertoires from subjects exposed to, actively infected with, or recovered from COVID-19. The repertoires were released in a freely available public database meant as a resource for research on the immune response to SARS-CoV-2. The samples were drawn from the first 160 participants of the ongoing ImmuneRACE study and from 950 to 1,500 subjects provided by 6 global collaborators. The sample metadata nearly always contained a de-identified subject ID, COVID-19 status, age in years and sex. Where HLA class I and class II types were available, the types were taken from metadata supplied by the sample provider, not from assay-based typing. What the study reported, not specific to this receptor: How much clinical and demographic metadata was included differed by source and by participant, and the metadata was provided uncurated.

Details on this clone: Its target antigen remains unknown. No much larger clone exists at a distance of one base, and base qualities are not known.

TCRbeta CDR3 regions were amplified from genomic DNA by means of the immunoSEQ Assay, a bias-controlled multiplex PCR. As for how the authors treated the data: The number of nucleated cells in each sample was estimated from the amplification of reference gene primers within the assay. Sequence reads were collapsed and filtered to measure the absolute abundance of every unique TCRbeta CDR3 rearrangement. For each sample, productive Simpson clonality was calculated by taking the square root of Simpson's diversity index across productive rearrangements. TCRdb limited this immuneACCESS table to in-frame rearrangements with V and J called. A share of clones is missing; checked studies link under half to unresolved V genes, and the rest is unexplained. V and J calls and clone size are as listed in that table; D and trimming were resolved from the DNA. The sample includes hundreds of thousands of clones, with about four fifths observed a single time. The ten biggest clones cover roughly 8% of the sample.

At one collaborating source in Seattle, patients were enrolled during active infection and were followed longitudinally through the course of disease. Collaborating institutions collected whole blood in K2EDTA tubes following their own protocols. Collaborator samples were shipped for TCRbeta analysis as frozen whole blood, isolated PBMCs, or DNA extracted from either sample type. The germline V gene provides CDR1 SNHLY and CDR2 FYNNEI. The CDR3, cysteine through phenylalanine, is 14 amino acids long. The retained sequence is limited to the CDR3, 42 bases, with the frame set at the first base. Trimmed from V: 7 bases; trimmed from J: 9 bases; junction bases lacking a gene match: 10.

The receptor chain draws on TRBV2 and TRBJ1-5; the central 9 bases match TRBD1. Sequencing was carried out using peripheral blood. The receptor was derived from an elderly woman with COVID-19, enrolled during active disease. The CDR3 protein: CASTETGGLSPQHF. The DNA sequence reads TGTGCCAGCACTGAGACAGGGGGTCTCTCGCCCCAGCATTTT.